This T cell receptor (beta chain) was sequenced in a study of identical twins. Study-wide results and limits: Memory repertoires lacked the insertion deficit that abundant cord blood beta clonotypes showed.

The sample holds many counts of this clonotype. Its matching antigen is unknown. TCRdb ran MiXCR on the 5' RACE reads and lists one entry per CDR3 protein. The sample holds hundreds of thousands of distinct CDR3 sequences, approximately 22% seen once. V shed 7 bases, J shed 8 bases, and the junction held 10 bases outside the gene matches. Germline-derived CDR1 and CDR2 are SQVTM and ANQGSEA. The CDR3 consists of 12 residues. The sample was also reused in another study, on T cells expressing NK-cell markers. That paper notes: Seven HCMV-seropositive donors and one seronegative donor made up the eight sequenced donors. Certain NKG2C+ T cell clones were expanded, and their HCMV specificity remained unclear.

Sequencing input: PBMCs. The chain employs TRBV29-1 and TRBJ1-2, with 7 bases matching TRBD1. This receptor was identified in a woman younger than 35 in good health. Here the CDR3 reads CSARRQGGGYTF. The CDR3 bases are TGCAGCGCCAGGAGACAGGGAGGGGGCTACACCTTC.